This T cell receptor beta chain originates from a study of control samples from healthy donors and cancer patients. This clone was picked up one time. The CDR3 has 15 residues. Per germline, CDR1 GTSNPN and CDR2 SVGIG (reference sequence). V lost 2 bases to trimming and J lost 7 bases, with 17 bases between them. The protocol was immunoSEQ multiplex PCR, while the TCRdb copy is restricted to in-frame clones and leaves out a portion. The sample consists of about 130,000 clones, approximately 90% of them appearing once. The sequence derives from a man between 18 and 35 years old in good health. This chain links TRBV30 with TRBJ1-4, with no clear D. Sequencing used blood. This CDR3 is CAWSPRSLGGEKLFF. CDR3 nucleotide sequence: TGTGCCTGGAGTCCGCGGTCCCTCGGAGGTGAAAAACTGTTTTTT. Based on the CDR3 plus reference TRBV30 and TRBJ1-4, the full variable domain is SQTIHQWPATLVQPVGSPLSLECTVEGTSNPNLYWYRQAAGRGLQLLFYSVGIGQISSEVPQNLSASRPQDRQFILSSKKLLLSDSGFYLCAWSPRSLGGEKLFFGSGTQLSVL.